This entry lists 15 T cell receptor beta chains sequenced from one sample in a study of cytomegalovirus exposure and HLA in healthy donors. Assay used: immunoSEQ multiplex PCR; TCRdb lists only in-frame clones, some missing. This table holds about 330,000 clones, roughly 89% found once. Sequenced sample: PBMCs. These receptors all stem from a woman between 18 and 29 years old in good health and CMV-seronegative.

The rearrangement links TRBV9 to TRBJ2-6; TRBD2 matches at 7 bases. From germline, CDR1 is SGDLS and CDR2 YYNGEE. The CDR3 runs 20 residues. After removal of 1 base from V and 2 bases from J, the junction contained 15 bases not matched to a gene. CDR3 sequence: CASSVIRGRGPSAGANVLTF. The CDR3 nucleotides are TGTGCCAGCAGCGTAATTCGGGGGAGGGGTCCCTCGGCTGGGGCCAACGTCCTGACTTTC.

This chain joins TRBV2 and TRBJ1-4, with 11 bases lining up with TRBD1. Trimming removed 4 bases from V and 0 bases from J; junction bases left unmatched: 1. This CDR3 has 16 amino acids. Germline assignment: CDR1 SNHLY and CDR2 FYNNEI. CDR3 bases: TGTGCCAGCAGTGTGGGACAGGGGGCAACTAATGAAAAACTGTTTTTT. Its protein is CASSVGQGATNEKLFF.

CDR3 sequence (DNA): TGTGCCAGCAGCCAAGATTGGGTCACAGTCTTCTACGAGCAGTACTTC. It specifies CASSQDWVTVFYEQYF. The chain employs TRBV4-2 and TRBJ2-7; no clear D. This CDR3 has 16 amino acids. Looked up from germline, CDR1 is LGHNA and CDR2 is YNFKEQ. V lost 0 bases, J lost 3 bases, and 15 bases lay in between.

This clone was counted once. This rearrangement joins TRBV10-2 to TRBJ1-5; no reliable D call. Germline V gene sequence: CDR1 WSHSY, CDR2 SAAADI. The CDR3 is 12 amino acids. V was pared by 2 bases and J by 5 bases, with 4 bases between. The CDR3 loop is CASSEADQPQHF. The CDR3 bases are TGCGCCAGCAGTGAGGCGGATCAGCCCCAGCATTTT.

V usage is TRBV18 and J usage is TRBJ1-3, with D possibly being TRBD1 (6 bases). V was pared by 3 bases and J by 4 bases, with 7 bases between. Germline CDR1 and CDR2: KGHSH and LQKENI. The CDR3 loop spans 13 amino acids. CDR3 sequence: CASSPTGGNTIYF. The CDR3 DNA follows: TGTGCCAGCTCACCTACAGGGGGAAACACCATATATTTT.

The V gene is TRBV14, the J gene TRBJ2-7, with D possibly TRBD1 on 5 matching bases. The V end was cut by 0 bases, the J end by 2 bases, with 11 bases between. The CDR3 totals 15 residues. CDR1 is SGHDN, CDR2 FVKESK, per germline. The CDR3 coding sequence is TGTGCCAGCAGCCAAGATTGGGCAGGGACCTACGAGCAGTACTTC. This codes for CASSQDWAGTYEQYF. The variable domain in full, completed from reference TRBV14 and TRBJ2-7, reads EAGVTQFPSHSVIEKGQTVTLRCDPISGHDNLYWYRRVMGKEIKFLLHFVKESKQDESGMPNNRFLAERTGGTYSTLKVQPAELEDSGVYFCASSQDWAGTYEQYFGPGTRLTVT.

The V call is TRBV10-3, the J call TRBJ2-7; the D gene is possibly TRBD2 (6 bases). Trimming took 7 bases from V and 4 from J, leaving 17 bases between them. In germline, CDR1 is ENHRY, CDR2 SYGVKD. CDR3 size: 14 residues. Here the CDR3 DNA reads TGTGCCATCAAGCTCCCGGGAGATTTTTACGAGCAGTACTTC. Translating gives CAIKLPGDFYEQYF.

This chain joins TRBV18 and TRBJ2-2; D is unclear. Trimming removed 3 bases at V and 7 bases at J, with 6 bases between. The germline gives CDR1 KGHSH, CDR2 LQKENI. The CDR3 is 12 amino acids. Here the CDR3 DNA reads TGTGCCAGCTCACCTGGCCTCGGGGAGCTGTTTTTT. This gives the protein CASSPGLGELFF.

CDR3 bases: TGTGCCAGCAGGCAGGCGAATGAAAAACTGTTTTTT. It codes for CASRQANEKLFF. J is TRBJ1-4 and V is TRBV28, with D unresolved. Germline V CDR1 and CDR2: MDHEN, SYDVKM. The CDR3 is 12 amino acids. The V and J ends lost 6 bases and 5 bases respectively, with 7 bases between them.

This clone has only one observation. This sequence joins TRBV6-6 and TRBJ1-1, with 9 positions matching TRBD1. CDR3 length: 13 amino acids. The V gene end was trimmed by 6 bases and the J gene end by 4 bases; junction bases not matched to a gene: 3. Germline CDR1 is MNHNY and CDR2 is SVGAGI (reference sequence). CDR3 bases: TGTGCCAGCAGGACAGGGGGGGGCACTGAAGCTTTCTTT. Encoded protein: CASRTGGGTEAFF.

This rearrangement joins TRBV10-3 to TRBJ1-2; maybe TRBD1 (5 bases). Trimming took 4 bases from V and 4 from J, leaving 16 bases between them. Per germline, CDR1 ENHRY and CDR2 SYGVKD. The CDR3 is 15 amino acids. The CDR3 DNA is TGTGCCATCAGTGTGGCAGGACAAGAGAGCTATGGCTACACCTTC. It encodes CAISVAGQESYGYTF.

This chain connects TRBV7-2 to TRBJ2-7, with 10 nucleotides matching TRBD2. The V gene end was trimmed by 4 bases and the J gene end by 1 base; junction bases not matched to a gene: 7. Germline loops: CDR1 SGHTA, CDR2 FQGNSA. The CDR3 has 16 residues. The CDR3, as DNA: TGTGCCAGCAGCTCCTCGACTAGCGGGCCGTCCTACGAGCAGTACTTC. Protein sequence: CASSSSTSGPSYEQYF.

This clone came up once. The chain has TRBV7-8 and TRBJ2-1; D uncertain. The CDR3 has 12 residues. In germline, CDR1 is SGHVS, CDR2 FQNEAQ. V was trimmed by 6 bases and J by 7 bases, leaving 10 bases between them. CDR3 region: CASRPRTNEQFF. The CDR3 DNA reads as TGTGCCAGCAGACCTAGAACGAATGAGCAGTTCTTC.

The V and J genes are TRBV29-1 and TRBJ2-6; no clear D. The V and J ends lost 0 bases and 3 bases respectively, with 12 bases between them. Germline V lookup: CDR1 SQVTM, CDR2 ANQGSEA. This CDR3 is built from 16 residues. Here the CDR3 DNA reads TGCAGCGTTGAAGACAGGAATAGTCGTGGGGCCAACGTCCTGACTTTC. It is translated as CSVEDRNSRGANVLTF.

This clone was observed once. The chain carries TRBV29-1 and TRBJ1-2; the D gene is possibly TRBD1 (6 bases). The V gene lost 7 bases and the J gene lost 0 bases, with 18 bases spanning the gap. The CDR3 consists of 15 residues. Germline CDR1 is SQVTM and CDR2 is ANQGSEA. CDR3 sequence reads: CSARVGATANYGYTF. The CDR3 DNA reads TGCAGCGCCCGGGTGGGGGCGACAGCTAACTATGGCTACACCTTC.